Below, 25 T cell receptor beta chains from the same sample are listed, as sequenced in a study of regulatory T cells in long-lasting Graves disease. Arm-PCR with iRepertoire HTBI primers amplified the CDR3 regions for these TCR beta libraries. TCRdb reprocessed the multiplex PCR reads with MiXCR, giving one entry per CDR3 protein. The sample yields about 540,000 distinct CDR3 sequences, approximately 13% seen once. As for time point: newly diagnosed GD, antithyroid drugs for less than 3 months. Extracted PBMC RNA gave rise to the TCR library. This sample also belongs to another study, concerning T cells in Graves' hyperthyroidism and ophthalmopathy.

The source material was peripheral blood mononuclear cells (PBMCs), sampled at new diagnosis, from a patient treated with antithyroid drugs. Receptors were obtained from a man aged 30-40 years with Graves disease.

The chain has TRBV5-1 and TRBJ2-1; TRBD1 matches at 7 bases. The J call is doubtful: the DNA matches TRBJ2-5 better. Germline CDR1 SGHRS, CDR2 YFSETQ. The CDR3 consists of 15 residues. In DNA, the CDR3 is TGCGCCAGCAGCTTGGAAGACAGGGTAGGAGAGACCCAGTACTTC. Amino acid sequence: CASSLEDRVGETQYF.

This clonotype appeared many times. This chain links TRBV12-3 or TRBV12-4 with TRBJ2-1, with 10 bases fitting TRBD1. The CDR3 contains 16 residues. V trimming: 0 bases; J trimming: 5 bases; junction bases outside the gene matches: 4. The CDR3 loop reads CASSLAAGQGNNEQFF. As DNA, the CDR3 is TGTGCCAGCAGTTTAGCCGCGGGACAGGGGAACAATGAGCAGTTCTTC.

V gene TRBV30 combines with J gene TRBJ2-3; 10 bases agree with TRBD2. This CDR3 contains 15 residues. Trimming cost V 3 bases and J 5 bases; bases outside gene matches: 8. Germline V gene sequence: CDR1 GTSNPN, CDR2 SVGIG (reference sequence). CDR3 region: CAWRTLAGVIDTQYF. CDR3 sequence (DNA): TGTGCCTGGAGAACCCTAGCGGGAGTAATAGATACGCAGTATTTT.

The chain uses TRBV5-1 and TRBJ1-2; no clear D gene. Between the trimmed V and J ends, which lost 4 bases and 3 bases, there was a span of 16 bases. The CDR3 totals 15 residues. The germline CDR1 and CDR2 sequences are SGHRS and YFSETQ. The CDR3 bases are TGCGCCAGCAGCGTGGGCAGGCAAGGCTACTATGGCTACACCTTC. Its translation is CASSVGRQGYYGYTF.

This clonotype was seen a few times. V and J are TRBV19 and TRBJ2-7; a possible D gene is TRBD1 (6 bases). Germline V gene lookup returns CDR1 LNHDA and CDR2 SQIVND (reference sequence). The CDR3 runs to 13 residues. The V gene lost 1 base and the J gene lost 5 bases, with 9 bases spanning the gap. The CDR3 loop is CASSIAQGNEQYF. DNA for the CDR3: TGTGCCAGTAGTATAGCCCAGGGGAACGAGCAGTACTTC.

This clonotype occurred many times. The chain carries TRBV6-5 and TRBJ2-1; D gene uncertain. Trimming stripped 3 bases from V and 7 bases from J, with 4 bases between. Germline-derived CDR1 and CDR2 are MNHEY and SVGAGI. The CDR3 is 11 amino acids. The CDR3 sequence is CASSYANEQFF. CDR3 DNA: TGTGCCAGCAGTTATGCAAATGAGCAGTTCTTC.

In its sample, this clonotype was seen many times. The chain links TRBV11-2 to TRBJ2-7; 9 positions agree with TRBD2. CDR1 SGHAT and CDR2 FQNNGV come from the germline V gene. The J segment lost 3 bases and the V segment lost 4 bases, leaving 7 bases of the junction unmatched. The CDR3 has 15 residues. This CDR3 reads CASSYPGLAIYEQYF. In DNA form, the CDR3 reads TGTGCCAGCAGCTATCCGGGACTAGCCATCTACGAGCAGTACTTC.

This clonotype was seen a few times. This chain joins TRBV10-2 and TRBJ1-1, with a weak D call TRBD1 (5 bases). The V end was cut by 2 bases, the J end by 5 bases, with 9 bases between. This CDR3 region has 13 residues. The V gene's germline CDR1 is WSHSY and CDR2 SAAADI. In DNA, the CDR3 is TGCGCCAGCAGTGAGATCGGGGGAACTGAAGCTTTCTTT. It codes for CASSEIGGTEAFF.

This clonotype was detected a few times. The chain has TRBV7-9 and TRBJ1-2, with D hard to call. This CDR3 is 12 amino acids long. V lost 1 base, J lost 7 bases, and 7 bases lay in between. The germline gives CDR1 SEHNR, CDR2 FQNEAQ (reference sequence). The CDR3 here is CASSLEKSGYTF. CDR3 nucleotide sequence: TGTGCCAGCAGCTTAGAGAAGAGTGGCTACACCTTC.

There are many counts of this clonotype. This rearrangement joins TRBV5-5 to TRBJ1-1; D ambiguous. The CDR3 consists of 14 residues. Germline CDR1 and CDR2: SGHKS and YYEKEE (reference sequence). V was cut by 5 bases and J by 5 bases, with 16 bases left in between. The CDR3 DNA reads TGTGCCAGCAGACCGTACCTTATCGGGACTGAAGCTTTCTTT. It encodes CASRPYLIGTEAFF.

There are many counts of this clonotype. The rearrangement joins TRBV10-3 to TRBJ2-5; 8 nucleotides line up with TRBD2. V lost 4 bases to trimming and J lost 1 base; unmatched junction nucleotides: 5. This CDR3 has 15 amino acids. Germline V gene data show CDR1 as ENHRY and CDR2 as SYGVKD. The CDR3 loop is CAISASGTSQETQYF. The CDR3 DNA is TGTGCCATCAGTGCGTCCGGGACTAGCCAAGAGACCCAGTACTTC.

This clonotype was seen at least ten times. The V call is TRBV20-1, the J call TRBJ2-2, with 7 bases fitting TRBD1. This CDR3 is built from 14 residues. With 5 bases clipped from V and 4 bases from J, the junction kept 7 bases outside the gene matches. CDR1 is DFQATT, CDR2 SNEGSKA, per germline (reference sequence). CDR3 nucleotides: TGCAGTGCTCTCCCGGGACAGTTCACCGGGGAGCTGTTTTTT. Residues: CSALPGQFTGELFF.

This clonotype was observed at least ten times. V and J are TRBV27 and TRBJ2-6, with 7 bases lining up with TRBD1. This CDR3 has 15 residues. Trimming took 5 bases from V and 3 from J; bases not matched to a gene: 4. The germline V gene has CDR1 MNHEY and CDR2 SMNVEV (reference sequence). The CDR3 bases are TGTGCCAGCAGTCTGACAGGGTTTGGGGCCAACGTCCTGACTTTC. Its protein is CASSLTGFGANVLTF.

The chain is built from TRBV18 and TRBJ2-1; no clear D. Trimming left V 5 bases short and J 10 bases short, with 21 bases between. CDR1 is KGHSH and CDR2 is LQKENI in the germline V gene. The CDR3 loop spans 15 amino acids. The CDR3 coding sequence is TGTGCCAGCTCATCTAAGAGTCCTGGGCGCAACGAGCAGTTCTTC. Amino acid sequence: CASSSKSPGRNEQFF.

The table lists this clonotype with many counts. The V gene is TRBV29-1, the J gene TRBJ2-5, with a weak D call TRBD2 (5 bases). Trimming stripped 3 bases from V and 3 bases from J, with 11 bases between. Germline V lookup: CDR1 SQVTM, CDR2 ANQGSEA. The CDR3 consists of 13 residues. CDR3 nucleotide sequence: TGCAGCGTTGATAGTACTAGGGAAGAGACCCAGTACTTC. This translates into CSVDSTREETQYF.

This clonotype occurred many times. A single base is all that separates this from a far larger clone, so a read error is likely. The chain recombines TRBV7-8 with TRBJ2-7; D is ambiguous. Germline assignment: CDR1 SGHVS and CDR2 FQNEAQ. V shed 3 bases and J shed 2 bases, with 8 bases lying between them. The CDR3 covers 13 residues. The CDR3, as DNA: TGTGCCAGCAGCTTTGGGATCACCTACGAGCAGTACTTC. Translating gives CASSFGITYEQYF.

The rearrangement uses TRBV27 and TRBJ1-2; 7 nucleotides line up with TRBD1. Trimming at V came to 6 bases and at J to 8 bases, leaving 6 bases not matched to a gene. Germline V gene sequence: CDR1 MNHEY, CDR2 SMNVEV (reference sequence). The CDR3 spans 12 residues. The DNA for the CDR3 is TGTGCCAGCAGAAGGACAGGTCGGGGCTACACCTTC. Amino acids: CASRRTGRGYTF.

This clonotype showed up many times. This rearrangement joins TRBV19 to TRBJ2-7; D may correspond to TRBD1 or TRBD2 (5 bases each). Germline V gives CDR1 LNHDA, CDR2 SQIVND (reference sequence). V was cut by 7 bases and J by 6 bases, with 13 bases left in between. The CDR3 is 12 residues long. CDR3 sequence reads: CASNAFGAEQYF. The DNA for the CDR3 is TGTGCCAGTAATGCCTTCGGGGCCGAGCAGTACTTC.

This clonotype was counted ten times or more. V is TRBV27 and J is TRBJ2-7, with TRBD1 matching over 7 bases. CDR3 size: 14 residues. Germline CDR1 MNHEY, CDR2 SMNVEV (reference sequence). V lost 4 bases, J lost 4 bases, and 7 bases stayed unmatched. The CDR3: CASSSPTGRYEQYF. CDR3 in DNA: TGTGCCAGCAGTTCCCCGACAGGGCGGTACGAGCAGTACTTC.

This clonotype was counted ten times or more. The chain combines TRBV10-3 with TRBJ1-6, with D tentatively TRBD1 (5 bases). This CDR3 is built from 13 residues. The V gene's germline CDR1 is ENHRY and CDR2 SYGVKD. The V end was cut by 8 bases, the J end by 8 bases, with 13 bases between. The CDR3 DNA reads TGTGCCATCCAGGGTGCCCCCGATTCACCCCTCCACTTT. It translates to CAIQGAPDSPLHF.

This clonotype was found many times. Here the CDR3 reads CASIGLSVPGELFF. In DNA form, the CDR3 reads TGTGCCAGCATTGGACTATCTGTACCCGGGGAGCTGTTTTTT. The rearrangement uses TRBV7-9 and TRBJ2-2, with D tentatively TRBD2 (6 bases). CDR3 size: 14 residues. Looked up from germline, CDR1 is SEHNR and CDR2 is FQNEAQ (reference sequence). V was clipped by 7 bases and J by 6 bases, with 15 bases between them.

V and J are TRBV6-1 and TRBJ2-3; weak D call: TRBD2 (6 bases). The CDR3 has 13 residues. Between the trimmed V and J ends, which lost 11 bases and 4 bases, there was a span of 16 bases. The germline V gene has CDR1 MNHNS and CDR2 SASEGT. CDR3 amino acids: CAGAPEGPDTQYF. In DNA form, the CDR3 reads TGTGCCGGCGCCCCGGAGGGGCCAGATACGCAGTATTTT.

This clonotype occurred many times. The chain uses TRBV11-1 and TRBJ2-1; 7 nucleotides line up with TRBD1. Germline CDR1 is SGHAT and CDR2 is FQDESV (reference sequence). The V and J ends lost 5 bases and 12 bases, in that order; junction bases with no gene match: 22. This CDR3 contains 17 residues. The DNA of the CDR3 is TGTGCCAGCAGCCATGCCGAGGGACCTAGGGGGCCAGGGGCGCAGTTCTTC. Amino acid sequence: CASSHAEGPRGPGAQFF.

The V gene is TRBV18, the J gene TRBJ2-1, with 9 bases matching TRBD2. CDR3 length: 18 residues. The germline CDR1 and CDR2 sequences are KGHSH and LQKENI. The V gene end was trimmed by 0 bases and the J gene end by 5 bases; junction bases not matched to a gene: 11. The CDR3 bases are TGTGCCAGCTCACCACCCCGGATTAGCGGGAGTCGGGACAATGAGCAGTTCTTC. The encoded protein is CASSPPRISGSRDNEQFF.

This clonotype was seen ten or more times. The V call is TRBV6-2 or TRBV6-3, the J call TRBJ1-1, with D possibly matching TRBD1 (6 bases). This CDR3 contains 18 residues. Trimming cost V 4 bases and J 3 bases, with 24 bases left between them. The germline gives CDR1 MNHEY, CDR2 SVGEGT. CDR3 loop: CASSLQGSGPSGYTEAFF. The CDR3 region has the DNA TGTGCCAGCAGTTTACAGGGATCCGGGCCCAGCGGGTACACTGAAGCTTTCTTT.